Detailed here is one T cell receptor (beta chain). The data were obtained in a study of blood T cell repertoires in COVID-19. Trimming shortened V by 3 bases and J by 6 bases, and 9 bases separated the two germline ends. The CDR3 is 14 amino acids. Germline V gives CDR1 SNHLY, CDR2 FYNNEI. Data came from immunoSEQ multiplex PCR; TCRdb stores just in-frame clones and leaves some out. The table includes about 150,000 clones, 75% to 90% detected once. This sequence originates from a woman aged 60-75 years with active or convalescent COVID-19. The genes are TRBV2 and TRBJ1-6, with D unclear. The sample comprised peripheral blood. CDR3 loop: CASSEGSGNSPLHF. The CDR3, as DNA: TGTGCCAGCAGTGAGGGGAGTGGTAATTCACCCCTCCACTTT.